The 10 T cell receptor beta chains reported below all come from one sample, sequenced in a study of T-cell reconstitution after alpha-beta-depleted transplantation in children. Preparing the TCRbeta library involved the use of unique molecular identifiers. TCRdb re-called the PCR reads through MiXCR, storing one row per CDR3 protein. The sample has about 300,000 distinct CDR3 sequences, around 10% seen once; the top ten hold about 8%. The sequenced sample was PBMCs, obtained before TCRalphabeta/CD19-depleted stem cell transplant. The receptors were sampled from a boy under two years old with acute myeloid leukemia, due to receive a stem cell transplant.

This clonotype was found many times. The genes are TRBV7-3 and TRBJ2-6, with D perhaps matching TRBD2 (7 bases). The germline V gene has CDR1 SGHTA and CDR2 FQGTGA. CDR3 length: 18 residues. V lost 1 base and J 0 bases, leaving 13 bases between the germline ends. The CDR3 reads CASSLRGGPRSGANVLTF. The CDR3 region has the DNA TGTGCCAGCAGCTTAAGGGGGGGCCCGCGCTCTGGGGCCAACGTCCTGACTTTC.

This clonotype was recorded a few times. This chain joins TRBV4-2 and TRBJ2-7; weak D call: TRBD2 (5 bases). From germline, CDR1 is LGHNA and CDR2 YNFKEQ. This CDR3 contains 15 residues. V dropped 0 bases and J dropped 5 bases, with 14 bases sitting between them. The DNA of the CDR3 is TGTGCCAGCAGCCAAGATTGGACTCTGGGCGACGAGCAGTACTTC. As protein: CASSQDWTLGDEQYF.

This clonotype was seen at least ten times. The CDR3 bases are TGTGCCAGCAGCTTGGGCCAGTTTAATCAGCCCCAGCATTTT. It yields the protein CASSLGQFNQPQHF. The chain has TRBV5-5 and TRBJ1-5; no reliable D call. The CDR3 runs to 14 residues. Germline CDR1 and CDR2: SGHKS and YYEKEE (reference sequence). Between the trimmed V and J ends, which lost 0 bases and 4 bases, there was a span of 8 bases.

Concerning this clonotype itself: This may stem from a read error, because a much larger clone lies one nucleotide away. The chain is built from TRBV25-1 and TRBJ2-1, with 11 positions matching TRBD2. Germline V gene lookup returns CDR1 MGHDK and CDR2 SYGVNS. The CDR3 contains 20 residues. CDR3 bases: TGTGCCAGCAGTGAATATTATAGGACTAGCGGGCTCGGGGGCTACAATGGGCAGTTCTTC. Encoded protein: CASSEYYRTSGLGGYNGQFF.

This clonotype was recorded many times. The V call is TRBV12-3 or TRBV12-4, the J call TRBJ2-2, with a weak D call TRBD1 (6 bases). The CDR3 covers 14 residues. Trimming removed 7 bases at V and 1 base at J, with 10 bases between. The CDR3 is CASTIQGNTGELFF. The CDR3 nucleotides are TGTGCCAGCACAATACAGGGGAACACCGGGGAGCTGTTTTTT.

The sample holds many counts of this clonotype. The V gene is TRBV7-6, the J gene TRBJ1-6; maybe TRBD1 (5 bases). The V gene lost 0 bases and the J gene lost 5 bases, with 11 bases spanning the gap. The CDR3 spans 16 residues. Germline V lookup: CDR1 SGHVS, CDR2 FNYEAQ. CDR3 bases: TGTGCCAGCAGCTTAGCCCCGGGACGGAATAATTCACCCCTCCACTTT. It encodes CASSLAPGRNNSPLHF.

The chain uses TRBV29-1 and TRBJ2-5; 12 bases map to TRBD2. This CDR3 is 14 amino acids long. V dropped 8 bases and J dropped 7; count of bases not matched to a gene: 11. Germline CDR1 and CDR2: SQVTM and ANQGSEA. As DNA, the CDR3 is TGCAGCTTGGGCCCTAGCGGGGGGGGAGTGACCCAGTACTTC. It specifies CSLGPSGGGVTQYF.

Many counts were recorded for this clonotype. The chain has TRBV6-5 and TRBJ2-2; D call uncertain. The germline CDR1 and CDR2 sequences are MNHEY and SVGAGI. The CDR3 extends over 14 amino acids. Trimming removed 0 bases at V and 6 bases at J, with 8 bases between. In DNA form, the CDR3 reads TGTGCCAGCAGTTACTCGAAGGGCGCCGGGGAGCTGTTTTTT. Translated, it gives CASSYSKGAGELFF.

This clonotype was seen many times. J is TRBJ2-4 and V is TRBV6-2 or TRBV6-3; 8 bases map to TRBD2. Trimming removed 3 bases from V and 3 bases from J; junction bases left unmatched: 16. The CDR3 extends over 19 amino acids. Germline assignment: CDR1 MNHEY and CDR2 SVGEGT. The CDR3 is CASSYNWREAQPYKNIQYF. The CDR3 bases are TGTGCCAGCAGTTATAATTGGCGGGAGGCTCAGCCGTACAAAAACATTCAGTACTTC.

This clonotype was recorded many times. For the CDR3, the DNA is TGTGCCAGCAGCTTAGTAGCTGGCGGGAGGTTGAACGAGCAGTACTTC. Protein product: CASSLVAGGRLNEQYF. V gene TRBV7-8 combines with J gene TRBJ2-7, with 8 bases aligning to TRBD2. Germline trimming cut 1 base from V and 5 bases from J; bases unmatched to any gene: 10. The CDR3 extends over 16 amino acids. CDR1 is SGHVS and CDR2 is FQNEAQ in the germline V gene.